These T cell receptor beta chains were read from a single sample in a study of T cell changes during pregnancy in multiple sclerosis. Repertoires were generated with immunoSEQ multiplex PCR, while TCRdb's copy carries only in-frame clones and drops some. The sample includes about 80,000 clones, around 90% of them seen just once. The sample was peripheral blood, taken before pregnancy. These receptors came from a female donor with multiple sclerosis, enrolled in a pregnancy study. Each CDR3 is given with its conserved first and last residue. A D gene is named only where the DNA matches it firmly. The size entry is marked missing in some rows and otherwise reads once, few, many or a size class.

J | D | V | size | DNA | CDR3
TRBJ2-2 | TRBD2 | TRBV19 | NA | TGTGCCAGTAGTATGGGTAGGACTAGTCCTAGGGAGCTGTTTTTT | CASSMGRTSPRELFF
TRBJ2-1 | NA | TRBV5-1 | NA | TGCGCCAGCAGCTTACAGGACAGCTACAATGAGCAGTTCTTC | CASSLQDSYNEQFF
TRBJ1-5 | NA | TRBV19 | NA | TGTGCCAGTAGTATCGACAGTCTCTATCAGCCCCAGCATTTT | CASSIDSLYQPQHF
TRBJ1-5 | NA | TRBV28 | NA | TGTGCCAGCAGTTCACAAAGTGGGGGGAATCAGCCCCAGCATTTT | CASSSQSGGNQPQHF
TRBJ2-3 | NA | TRBV29-1 | NA | TGCAGCGTTGTTGGGCTGGCAGCAGTCACAGATACGCAGTATTTT | CSVVGLAAVTDTQYF
TRBJ2-1 | TRBD1 | TRBV19 | NA | TGTGCCAGTAACCCCCGGGACAGGGGATCCAATGAGCAGTTCTTC | CASNPRDRGSNEQFF
TRBJ2-7 | TRBD1 | TRBV18 | NA | TGTGCCAGCTCCCCGAAGACAGGGGGAAAGGTAGCGGGTCCCTCCTACGAGCAGTACTTC | CASSPKTGGKVAGPSYEQYF
TRBJ1-3 | NA | TRBV28 | NA | TGTGCCAGCAGTCCTATCTACATGGCAGGGATCGTCTCTGGAAACACCATATATTTT | CASSPIYMAGIVSGNTIYF
TRBJ2-7 | NA | TRBV7-9 | NA | TGTGCCAGCAGCTTGAGGGCTCGGGCAGATCGTCAGAGCTACGAGCAGTACTTC | CASSLRARADRQSYEQYF
TRBJ1-4 | NA | TRBV5-1 | NA | TGCGCCAGCAGCGGGGGGACGGGAACTAATGAAAAACTGTTTTTT | CASSGGTGTNEKLFF
TRBJ1-1 | TRBD1 | TRBV5-1 | NA | TGCGCCAGCAGCTACTACAGGGGGCGAGTGGAGAACACTGAAGCTTTCTTT | CASSYYRGRVENTEAFF
TRBJ2-1 | TRBD2 | TRBV5-4 | NA | TGTGCCAGCAGCAAGACTAGCGGGCCTCTAGGTTACAATGAGCAGTTCTTC | CASSKTSGPLGYNEQFF
TRBJ2-2 | TRBD1 | TRBV2 | NA | TGTGCCAGCAGTTTTTTAACAGGGGTCGGGAACACCGGGGAGCTGTTTTTT | CASSFLTGVGNTGELFF
TRBJ2-3 | TRBD2 | TRBV18 | NA | TGTGCCAGCTCACCCCTTAGCGGGCCGGGCACAGATACGCAGTATTTT | CASSPLSGPGTDTQYF
TRBJ1-1 | NA | TRBV25-1 | NA | TGTGCCAGCAGTGAATATAGAGGGAGGACTGAAGCTTTCTTT | CASSEYRGRTEAFF
TRBJ2-3 | NA | TRBV7-9 | NA | TGTGCCAGCAGCTCTCTTTCGGGCGGGAGCACAGATACGCAGTATTTT | CASSSLSGGSTDTQYF
TRBJ2-7 | TRBD1 | TRBV7-6 | NA | TGTGCCAGCAGCGGTCCCGGGACAGGCCCCTACGAGCAGTACTTC | CASSGPGTGPYEQYF
TRBJ2-1 | TRBD2 | TRBV7-8 | once | TGTGCCAGCAGCTTAGAAGGGTTAGCGGGAGGAGGGGGACAGTTCTTC | CASSLEGLAGGGGQFF
TRBJ2-7 | TRBD1 | TRBV29-1 | NA | TGCAGCGTTGAAGAGGCCGGAAGGAGCCAGGGGGCCTACGAGCAGTACTTC | CSVEEAGRSQGAYEQYF
TRBJ2-7 | NA | TRBV4-3 | NA | TGCGCCAGCAGCCAAGATTTAGAGTTACCCTACGAGCAGTACTTC | CASSQDLELPYEQYF
TRBJ2-1 | NA | TRBV7-9 | NA | TGTGCCAGCAGCTCCGCGGGATGGGGGAAAAATGAGCAGTTCTTC | CASSSAGWGKNEQFF
TRBJ2-1 | TRBD2 | TRBV4-1 | NA | TGCGCCAGCAGCCAAGGGCGGGAGGCCTACAATGAGCAGTTCTTC | CASSQGREAYNEQFF